The present TCR beta chain was sequenced within a study of blood T cell repertoires in COVID-19. About the research overall: T cells, B-cell-depleted T cells, or PBMCs supplied cDNA or gDNA.

There are 14 residues in the CDR3. The J segment lost 7 bases and the V segment lost 5 bases, leaving 7 bases of the junction unmatched. Germline CDR1 and CDR2: MNHEY and SVGAGI. In the source study's methods: Estimation of nucleated cell counts relied on the amplification of reference gene primers. Libraries were prepared by immunoSEQ multiplex PCR; TCRdb keeps only in-frame clonotypes and omits some of them. V, J and clone size reflect that table, while D and trimming were determined from the DNA. The sample lists around 60,000 clones, about 86% seen once, with 0.9% to 1.5% in the top ten. This chain joins TRBV6-5 and TRBJ1-4; TRBD1 aligns across 7 bases. Sequencing was carried out using peripheral blood. The TCR was taken from a man in his forties with acute or convalescent COVID-19. In DNA, the CDR3 is TGTGCCAGCAGTACAGGGGTCGGGAGTGAAAAACTGTTTTTT. Amino acid sequence: CASSTGVGSEKLFF.